This entry is about one TCR beta chain. The antigen is undetermined. The data were taken from a study of cytotoxic CD8 clonotypes in ibrutinib-treated CLL. On the study more broadly: The authors obtained response samples at a median of around eleven months of treatment, range 6 to 36. Average yields of roughly 260,000 productive templates and tens of thousands of productive rearrangements characterized the samples.

Findings and caveats of the study: Shared public clonotypes were rare, and on treatment they either got smaller or stayed the same. Elevated clonality accompanied ibrutinib response, with a return toward baseline values at progression.

Germline-derived CDR1 and CDR2 are MNHEY and SVGAGI. V lost 2 bases to trimming and J lost 5 bases, with 12 bases between them. The CDR3 has 14 residues. Profiled with immunoSEQ multiplex PCR; TCRdb holds only in-frame clones, not every one. The top ten hold around 5.3% of the sample, which has roughly 300,000 clones, 70% to 80% seen once. The origin of this receptor is a human donor with chronic lymphocytic leukemia. The sequenced sample was PBMCs, obtained at disease progression, from a patient treated with ibrutinib. The chain carries TRBV6-5 and TRBJ2-5, with D unclear. The CDR3 coding sequence is TGTGCCAGCAGTTACACCCAAAGAGAGGAGACCCAGTACTTC. Translated, it gives CASSYTQREETQYF.